This T cell receptor beta chain was sequenced during a study of blood T cell repertoires in COVID-19. The overall study: The samples span acute and convalescent COVID-19 from the United States, Italy and Spain. T cells, B-cell-depleted T cells, or PBMCs supplied cDNA or gDNA.

As processed by the authors: Reference gene primer amplification gave estimated nucleated cell counts. Profiled with immunoSEQ multiplex PCR; TCRdb holds only in-frame clones, not every one. For V, J and clone size, that table is used; D and trimming come from the DNA. The table has 160,000 or so clones, just under 80% seen once. CDR3 length: 13 amino acids. Germline CDR1 reads SGDLS; CDR2 reads YYNGEE. Losses at the gene ends were 3 bases for V and 5 bases for J; bases not matched to a gene: 2. The sequenced sample was peripheral blood. The source is a woman of 80 years or more with acute or convalescent COVID-19. The chain couples TRBV9 to TRBJ1-5, with 7 bases fitting TRBD1. The CDR3 nucleotides read TGTGCCAGCAGCGGAACAGGGGATCAGCCCCAGCATTTT. Translated: CASSGTGDQPQHF.